These 28 T cell receptor beta chains share one sample of origin, sequenced in a study of glioma-infiltrating T cells. Using RNA template, CDR3s of TCR alpha and beta were amplified with iRepertoire arm-PCR. TCRdb independently ran MiXCR on the multiplex PCR reads; one entry per CDR3 protein. The sample holds some 190,000 distinct CDR3 sequences, more than 30% seen once. The sample comprised glioma tissue, nonneoplastic brain tissue, or PBMCs (not recorded which). The receptors come from a human donor with low-grade glioma or glioblastoma, undergoing nonglioma brain surgery, or in good health (not recorded which).

This clonotype was detected ten times or more. CDR3 sequence reads: CSALSTSGGYEQYF. CDR3 DNA: TGCAGTGCTCTATCTACTAGCGGAGGTTACGAGCAGTACTTC. The V gene is TRBV20-1, the J gene TRBJ2-7, with 8 positions matching TRBD2. J lost 4 bases, V lost 5 bases, and 10 bases had no gene match. The CDR3 length is 14 residues. Germline V gene sequence: CDR1 DFQATT, CDR2 SNEGSKA (reference sequence).

The CDR3 region has the DNA TGTGCCAGCAGCCAGGTACAGGGGGCCCCCCCCTACGAGCAGTACTTC. It is translated as CASSQVQGAPPYEQYF. The V gene is TRBV14, the J gene TRBJ2-7, with TRBD1 matching 9 bases. Germline CDR1 and CDR2: SGHDN and FVKESK. Germline trimming cut 3 bases from V and 2 bases from J; bases unmatched to any gene: 8. The CDR3 spans 16 residues.

In this sample, this clonotype turned up many times. The chain recombines TRBV27 with TRBJ1-1, with 7 bases fitting TRBD1. Germline loops: CDR1 MNHEY, CDR2 SMNVEV (reference sequence). The CDR3 is 14 residues long. J was trimmed by 5 bases and V by 6 bases; bases with no gene match: 9. In DNA, the CDR3 is TGTGCCAGCAGCCTACAGGGGTGGCAAACTGAAGCTTTCTTT. It specifies CASSLQGWQTEAFF.

The J gene is TRBJ2-3, the V gene TRBV9, with 13 bases matching TRBD2. The CDR3 length is 19 residues. Looked up from germline, CDR1 is SGDLS and CDR2 is YYNGEE. J gave up 1 base and V 0 bases, and 8 bases lay outside the gene matches. The CDR3, as DNA: TGTGCCAGCAGCGTAGGACTAGCGGGAGGCACCGGGGGCACAGATACGCAGTATTTT. Its translation: CASSVGLAGGTGGTDTQYF.

In its sample, this clonotype was seen many times. J is TRBJ2-7 and V is TRBV20-1; D perhaps matches TRBD2 (6 bases). This CDR3 contains 14 residues. V gave up 0 bases and J gave up 0 bases, with 9 bases separating them. The germline V gene encodes CDR1 DFQATT and CDR2 SNEGSKA (reference sequence). The CDR3 sequence: CSARDSGDSYEQYF. The CDR3, as DNA: TGCAGTGCTAGAGATTCGGGGGACTCCTACGAGCAGTACTTC.

Many counts were recorded for this clonotype. The chain joins TRBV2 to TRBJ2-1, with D hard to call. Germline V lookup: CDR1 SNHLY, CDR2 FYNNEI. The CDR3 covers 12 residues. Trimming cost V 6 bases and J 10 bases, with 13 bases left between them. CDR3 bases: TGTGCCAGCAGATGGAGTAGCAGCGAGCAGTTCTTC. This translates into CASRWSSSEQFF.

There are many counts of this clonotype. V usage is TRBV20-1 and J usage is TRBJ2-3; 8 positions match TRBD2. CDR3 length: 15 amino acids. CDR1 is DFQATT and CDR2 is SNEGSKA in the germline V gene (reference sequence). Trimming at V came to 0 bases and at J to 5 bases, leaving 7 bases not matched to a gene. CDR3 sequence reads: CSARDVAGGQDTQYF. Here the CDR3 DNA reads TGCAGTGCTAGAGATGTGGCGGGAGGTCAAGATACGCAGTATTTT.

With regard to this clonotype: One base away lies a much larger clone, so this may be a sequencing read error. The V gene is TRBV6-1, the J gene TRBJ1-1; 9 bases agree with TRBD1. The V segment lost 10 bases and the J segment 9 bases; nucleotides outside the gene matches: 15. Germline CDR1 is MNHNS and CDR2 is SASEGT. The CDR3 runs 14 residues. CDR3 DNA sequence: TGTGCCATCAGCCGGGACAGGGTGGGGACTAAAGCTTTCTTT. It specifies CAISRDRVGTKAFF.

The chain has TRBV19 and TRBJ2-7, with TRBD1 as a possible D gene (5 bases). V was shortened by 8 bases and J by 4 bases, with 18 bases between the two germline ends. Per germline, CDR1 LNHDA and CDR2 SQIVND (reference sequence). This CDR3 contains 14 residues. This CDR3 reads CASRIGARKYEQYF. The CDR3 nucleotides read TGTGCCAGTCGGATAGGGGCCAGAAAATACGAGCAGTACTTC.

This rearrangement joins TRBV6-1 to TRBJ1-1; 7 bases are shared with TRBD1. J was trimmed by 9 bases and V by 5 bases; bases with no gene match: 12. The germline gives CDR1 MNHNS, CDR2 SASEGT. The CDR3 extends over 14 amino acids. This CDR3 is CASSKGQTNAKAFF. The CDR3 coding sequence is TGTGCCAGCAGTAAGGGACAGACGAACGCTAAAGCTTTCTTT.

The chain has TRBV6-2 or TRBV6-3 and TRBJ1-2, with D possibly TRBD1 on 5 matching bases. V was cut by 11 bases and J by 5 bases, with 21 bases left in between. The CDR3 has 14 amino acids. Germline CDR1 reads MNHEY; CDR2 reads SVGEGT. This CDR3 is CARLYSTASYGYTF. The CDR3 bases are TGTGCCCGCCTTTACTCGACAGCTTCTTATGGCTACACCTTC.

The sample holds many counts of this clonotype. The chain recombines TRBV28 with TRBJ1-5; TRBD1 matches at 9 bases. Trimming at V came to 3 bases and at J to 7 bases, leaving 10 bases not matched to a gene. The CDR3 has 16 amino acids. Germline CDR1 MDHEN, CDR2 SYDVKM. Here the CDR3 DNA reads TGTGCCAGCAGTTTCTTGGGGACAGGGTCACGACAGCCCCAGCATTTT. Its translation is CASSFLGTGSRQPQHF.

This clonotype was seen many times. V is TRBV28 and J is TRBJ1-2; TRBD1 is a possible D gene (6 bases). Trimming took off 5 bases at V and 0 bases at J, with 10 bases between the two ends. Germline CDR1 and CDR2: MDHEN and SYDVKM. The CDR3 runs 14 residues. In DNA, the CDR3 is TGTGCCAGCAGTCCTCACAGGGCTAACTATGGCTACACCTTC. Its protein is CASSPHRANYGYTF.

This clonotype was observed at least ten times. Here the CDR3 reads CASTAVQDTQYF. The CDR3 DNA is TGTGCCAGCACCGCCGTACAAGATACGCAGTATTTT. This rearrangement joins TRBV28 to TRBJ2-3; no clear D gene. Between the trimmed V and J ends, which lost 7 bases and 5 bases, there was a span of 10 bases. CDR1 is MDHEN and CDR2 is SYDVKM in the germline V gene. CDR3 length equals 12 residues.

The rearrangement uses TRBV6-5 and TRBJ2-5; D unclear. V shed 6 bases and J shed 11 bases, with 22 bases lying between them. This CDR3 comprises 14 residues. The germline gives CDR1 MNHEY, CDR2 SVGAGI. CDR3: CASSYGVVSHEQYF. CDR3 DNA sequence: TGTGCCAGCAGCTACGGAGTGGTGTCCCATGAGCAGTACTTC.

This clonotype was counted at least ten times. The chain has TRBV6-1 and TRBJ2-7; no definite D call. V shed 9 bases and J shed 5 bases, with 14 bases lying between them. This CDR3 is built from 12 residues. The germline V gene encodes CDR1 MNHNS and CDR2 SASEGT. The CDR3 here is CASKVTSDEQYF. Here the CDR3 DNA reads TGTGCCAGTAAGGTCACCAGCGACGAGCAGTACTTC.

The gene calls are TRBV11-2 and TRBJ2-1; TRBD2 matches 7 bases. V shed 5 bases and J 4 bases; nucleotides not matched to a gene: 8. Germline CDR1 and CDR2: SGHAT and FQNNGV. CDR3 length: 15 amino acids. CDR3 DNA: TGTGCCAGCAGCCCCGCTGGGGGGGGTTACAATGAGCAGTTCTTC. It translates to CASSPAGGGYNEQFF.

Notes on this clonotype: A much larger clone lies a single base off, so this may be a read error. The CDR3 end shows no conserved phenylalanine or tryptophan, and so a read error is likely. This chain connects TRBV7-2 to TRBJ1-2; no clear D. V was cut by 4 bases and J by 1 base, with 10 bases left in between. From germline, CDR1 is SGHTA and CDR2 FQGNSA. The CDR3 has 14 residues. The CDR3 region has the DNA TGTGCCAGCAGCTCGGGCGGTCGTAACTATGGCTACACCCTC. Translated, it gives CASSSGGRNYGYTL.

In its sample, this clonotype was seen many times. The rearrangement links TRBV7-2 to TRBJ2-3; D unresolved. The CDR3 length is 15 residues. Germline loops: CDR1 SGHTA, CDR2 FQGNSA. The germline V and J ends were trimmed by 2 bases and 5 bases, with 14 bases remaining between them. The CDR3 DNA is TGTGCCAGCAGCTTATCCTCCAACCGACAAGATACGCAGTATTTT. Amino acid sequence: CASSLSSNRQDTQYF.

This clonotype has just a few counts. This rearrangement joins TRBV5-1 to TRBJ2-5, with 10 bases aligning to TRBD2. The CDR3 loop spans 18 amino acids. The germline CDR1 and CDR2 sequences are SGHRS and YFSETQ. V lost 3 bases and J lost 0; bases outside the gene matches: 11. CDR3 DNA: TGCGCCAGCAGCTGGGCGCTAGCGGGAGCTTCGTACCAAGAGACCCAGTACTTC. This translates into CASSWALAGASYQETQYF.

The rearrangement uses TRBV11-2 and TRBJ1-2; D unresolved. The germline V gene has CDR1 SGHAT and CDR2 FQNNGV. The CDR3 covers 12 residues. With 2 bases removed from V and 4 bases from J, the gap between germline ends came to 5 bases. CDR3 protein: CASSLSPYGYTF. CDR3 coding DNA: TGTGCCAGCAGCTTATCTCCCTATGGCTACACCTTC.

This clonotype has just a few counts. DNA of the CDR3: TGCGCCAGCAGCCAATATCCCGGGACTAGCGGGGGTTCTAACAATGAGCAGTTCTTC. It codes for CASSQYPGTSGGSNNEQFF. The chain uses TRBV4-3 and TRBJ2-1; TRBD2 matches at 14 bases. J gave up 5 bases and V 2 bases, and 11 bases lay outside the gene matches. The CDR3 length is 19 residues. CDR1 is LGHNA and CDR2 is YSLEER in the germline V gene.

About this clonotype: This may come from a read error, since a much larger clone is one base off. The missing conserved phenylalanine or tryptophan at the end of this CDR3 makes a read error likely. V is TRBV19 and J is TRBJ1-1; no clear D gene. Trimming removed 6 bases at V and 4 bases at J, with 15 bases between. This CDR3 region has 14 residues. Germline CDR1 is LNHDA and CDR2 is SQIVND (reference sequence). The CDR3 DNA reads TGTGCCAGTAGCCTTGTGGTTGTGGGCACTGAAGCTTTCCTT. Residues: CASSLVVVGTEAFL.

Comments on this clonotype: A much larger clone lies a single base off, so this may be a read error. CDR3 residues: CASSRPYLNTEAFF. Written as DNA, the CDR3 is TGTGCCAGCTCCCGGCCCTATCTGAACACTGAAGCTTTCTTT. This chain uses TRBV18 with TRBJ1-1; D gene unclear. Germline V gene sequence: CDR1 KGHSH, CDR2 LQKENI. This CDR3 comprises 14 residues. Trimming removed 6 bases at V and 0 bases at J, with 11 bases between.

This clonotype was detected many times. The chain links TRBV20-1 to TRBJ2-3, with 12 bases matching TRBD2. The CDR3 loop spans 17 amino acids. The germline V gene encodes CDR1 DFQATT and CDR2 SNEGSKA (reference sequence). Trimming cost V 4 bases and J 4 bases; bases outside gene matches: 12. The CDR3, as DNA: TGCAGTGCTACGCCGACAACTAGCGGGAGGCCAGCAGATACGCAGTATTTT. Translated: CSATPTTSGRPADTQYF.

The table lists this clonotype with many counts. The chain employs TRBV18 and TRBJ2-7, with D possibly matching TRBD2 (6 bases). Germline CDR1 is KGHSH and CDR2 is LQKENI. The CDR3 contains 15 residues. Trimming shortened V by 0 bases and J by 0 bases, and 9 bases separated the two germline ends. CDR3 DNA: TGTGCCAGCTCACCACCGAATAGCGGCTCCTACGAGCAGTACTTC. Its translation: CASSPPNSGSYEQYF.

As DNA, the CDR3 is TGTGCCAGCAGTTTGAAGGACTACAAAGAGACCCAGTACTTC. It is translated as CASSLKDYKETQYF. The chain joins TRBV5-4 to TRBJ2-5; perhaps TRBD2 as D (6 bases). The ends were cut back, 5 bases at V and 3 bases at J, with 14 bases in the middle. The CDR3 is made up of 14 amino acids. In germline, CDR1 is SGHNT, CDR2 YYREEE (reference sequence).

This clonotype was counted many times. The J gene is TRBJ2-3, the V gene TRBV20-1, with a weak D call TRBD2 (6 bases). Germline CDR1 and CDR2: DFQATT and SNEGSKA (reference sequence). V lost 8 bases to trimming and J lost 0 bases, with 12 bases between them. This CDR3 has 13 amino acids. CDR3 sequence: CSIASASTDTQYF. The DNA of the CDR3 is TGCAGTATTGCTAGCGCGAGCACAGATACGCAGTATTTT.